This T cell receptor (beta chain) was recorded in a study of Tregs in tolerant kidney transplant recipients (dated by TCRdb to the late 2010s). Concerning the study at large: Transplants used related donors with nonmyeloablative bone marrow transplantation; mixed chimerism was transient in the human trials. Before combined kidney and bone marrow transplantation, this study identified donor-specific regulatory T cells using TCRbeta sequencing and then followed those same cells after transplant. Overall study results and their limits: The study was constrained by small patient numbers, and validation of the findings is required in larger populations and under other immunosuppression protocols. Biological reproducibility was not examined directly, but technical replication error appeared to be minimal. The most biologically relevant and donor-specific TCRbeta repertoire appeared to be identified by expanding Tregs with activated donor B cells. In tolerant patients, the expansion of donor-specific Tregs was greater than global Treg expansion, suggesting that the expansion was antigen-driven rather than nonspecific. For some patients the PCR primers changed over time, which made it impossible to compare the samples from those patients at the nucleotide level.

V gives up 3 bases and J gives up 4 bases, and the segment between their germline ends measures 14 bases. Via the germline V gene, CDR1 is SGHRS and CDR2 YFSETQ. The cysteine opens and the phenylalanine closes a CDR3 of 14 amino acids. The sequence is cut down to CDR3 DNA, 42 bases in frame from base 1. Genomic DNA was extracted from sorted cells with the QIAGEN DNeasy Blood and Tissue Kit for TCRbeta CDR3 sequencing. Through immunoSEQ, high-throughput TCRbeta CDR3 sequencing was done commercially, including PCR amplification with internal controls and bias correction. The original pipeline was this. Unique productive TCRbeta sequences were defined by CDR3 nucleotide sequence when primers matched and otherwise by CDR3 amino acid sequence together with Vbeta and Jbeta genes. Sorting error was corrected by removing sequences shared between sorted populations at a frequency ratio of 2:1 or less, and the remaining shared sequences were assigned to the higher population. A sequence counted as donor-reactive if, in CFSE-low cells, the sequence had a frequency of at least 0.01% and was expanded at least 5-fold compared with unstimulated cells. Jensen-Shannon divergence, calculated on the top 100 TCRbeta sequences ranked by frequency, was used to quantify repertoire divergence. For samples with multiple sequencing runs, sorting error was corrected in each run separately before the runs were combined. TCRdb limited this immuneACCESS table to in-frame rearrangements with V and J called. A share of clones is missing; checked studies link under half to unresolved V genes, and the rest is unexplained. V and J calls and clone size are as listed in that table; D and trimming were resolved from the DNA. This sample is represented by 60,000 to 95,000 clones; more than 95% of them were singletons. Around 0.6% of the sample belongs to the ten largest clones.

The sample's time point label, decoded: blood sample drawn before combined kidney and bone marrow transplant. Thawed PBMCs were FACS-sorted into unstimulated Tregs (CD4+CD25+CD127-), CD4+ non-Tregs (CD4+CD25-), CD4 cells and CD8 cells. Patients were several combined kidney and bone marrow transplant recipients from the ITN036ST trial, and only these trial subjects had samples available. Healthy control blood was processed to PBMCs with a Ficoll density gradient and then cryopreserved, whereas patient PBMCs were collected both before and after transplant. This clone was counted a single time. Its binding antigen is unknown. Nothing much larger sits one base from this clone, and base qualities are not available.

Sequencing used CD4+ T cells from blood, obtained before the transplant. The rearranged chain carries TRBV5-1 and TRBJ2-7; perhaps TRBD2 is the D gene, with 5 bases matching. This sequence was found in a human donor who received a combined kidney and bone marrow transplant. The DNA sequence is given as TGCGCCAGCAGCTCAGGACTTAACCGGTACGAGCAGTACTTC. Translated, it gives CASSSGLNRYEQYF.